This paragraph reports one TCR beta chain. Its antigen remains unknown. The sample belongs to a study of beta chain features in type 1 diabetes. Study-wide findings and caveats: cDNA-based sequencing might over-represent cells highly expressing TCR. Researchers report that Type 1 diabetes patients had moderately but significantly shorter TCRB CDR3s across all four CD4+ subsets.

The CDR3 is made up of 14 amino acids. After removal of 1 base from V and 10 bases from J, the junction contained 7 bases not matched to a gene. Germline V gene lookup returns CDR1 SGHAT and CDR2 FQNNGV. The authors obtained over 95% purity in all sorted populations. Sequenced material consisted of expressed TCRB transcripts (all of the isolated RNA was reverse transcribed). Here immunoSEQ multiplex PCR was the method, and the copy in TCRdb shows in-frame clones only, minus some. The sample lists 160,000 or so clones; around 8.6% were seen once. This rearrangement joins TRBV11-2 to TRBJ2-1, with 7 bases fitting TRBD1. The origin of this receptor is a young woman with type 1 diabetes. Sequencing was done on a sample of central memory CD4+ T cells from blood. Here the CDR3 DNA reads TGTGCCAGCAGCTTAGGGCAGGGGGTATACGAGCAGTTCTTC. It codes for CASSLGQGVYEQFF. The complete variable domain, with remaining parts taken from reference TRBV11-2 and TRBJ2-1, reads EAGVAQSPRYKIIEKRQSVAFWCNPISGHATLYWYQQILGQGPKLLIQFQNNGVVDDSQLPKDRFSAERLKGVDSTLKIQPAKLEDSAVYLCASSLGQGVYEQFFGPGTRLTVL.